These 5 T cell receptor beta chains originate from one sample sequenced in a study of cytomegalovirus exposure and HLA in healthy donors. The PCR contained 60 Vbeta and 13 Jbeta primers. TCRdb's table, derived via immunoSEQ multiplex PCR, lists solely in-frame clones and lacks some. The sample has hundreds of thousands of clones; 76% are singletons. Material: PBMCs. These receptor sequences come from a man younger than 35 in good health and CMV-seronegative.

The CDR3 sequence: CASSGPGGEQYF. Here the CDR3 DNA reads TGTGCCAGCAGTGGACCGGGAGGGGAGCAGTACTTC. The chain couples TRBV2 to TRBJ2-7, with 8 bases lining up with TRBD2. With V trimmed by 4 bases and J by 7 bases, 3 bases remained unmatched. Germline CDR1 is SNHLY and CDR2 is FYNNEI. The CDR3 covers 12 residues.

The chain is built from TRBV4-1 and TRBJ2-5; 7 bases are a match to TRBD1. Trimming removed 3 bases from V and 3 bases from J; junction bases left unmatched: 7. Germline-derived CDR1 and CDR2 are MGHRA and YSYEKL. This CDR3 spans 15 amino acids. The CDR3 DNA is TGCGCCAGCAGCCAGGTGACCGGGACAGAAGAGACCCAGTACTTC. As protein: CASSQVTGTEETQYF.

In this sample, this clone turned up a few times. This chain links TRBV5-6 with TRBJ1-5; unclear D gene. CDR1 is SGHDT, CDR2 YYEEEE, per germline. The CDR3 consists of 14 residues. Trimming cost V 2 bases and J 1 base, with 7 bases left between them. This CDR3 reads CASSFRGSNQPQHF. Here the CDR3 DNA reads TGTGCCAGCAGCTTTCGAGGGAGCAATCAGCCCCAGCATTTT.

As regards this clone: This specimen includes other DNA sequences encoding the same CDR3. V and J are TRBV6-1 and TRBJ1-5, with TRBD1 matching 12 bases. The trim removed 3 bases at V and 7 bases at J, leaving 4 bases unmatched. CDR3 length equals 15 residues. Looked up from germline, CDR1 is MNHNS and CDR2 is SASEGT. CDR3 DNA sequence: TGTGCCAGCAGTGAGGGACAGGGGGCAGGGCAGCCCCAGCATTTT. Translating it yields CASSEGQGAGQPQHF.

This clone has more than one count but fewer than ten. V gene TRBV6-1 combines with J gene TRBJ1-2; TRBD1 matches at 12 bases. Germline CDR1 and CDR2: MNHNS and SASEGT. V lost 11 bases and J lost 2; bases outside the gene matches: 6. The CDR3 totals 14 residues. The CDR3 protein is CASRDRGRNYGYTF. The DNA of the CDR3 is TGTGCCTCCCGGGACAGGGGGCGCAACTATGGCTACACCTTC.